This T cell receptor beta chain is from a study of blood T cell repertoires in COVID-19. The protocol was immunoSEQ multiplex PCR, while the TCRdb copy is restricted to in-frame clones and leaves out a portion. There are hundreds of thousands of clones in the sample; around 88% occur only once, and roughly 2% lies in the top ten. What the recovered Cohort 3 donors had was two negative PCRs, clearance, or symptom resolution. Germline loops: CDR1 LNHNV, CDR2 YYDKDF (reference sequence). The trim removed 1 base at V and 2 bases at J, leaving 6 bases unmatched. The CDR3 covers 16 residues. The sequence was obtained from a woman in her forties or fifties who had recovered from COVID-19. This rearrangement joins TRBV15 to TRBJ2-5; 8 bases are shared with TRBD2. The sequenced sample consisted of PBMCs or T cells enriched from blood (not recorded which). The CDR3 loop reads CATSRVKRGTQETQYF. DNA for the CDR3: TGTGCCACCAGCAGAGTTAAGCGGGGGACTCAAGAGACCCAGTACTTC.